Listed here are 24 T cell receptor beta chains from one sample, sequenced in a study of cytomegalovirus exposure and HLA in healthy donors. The study ran its PCR with 60 Vbeta and 13 Jbeta primers. Sequenced by immunoSEQ multiplex PCR; TCRdb stores in-frame clones only, minus some. In the table there are over 45,000 clones, about 80% of which are singletons. Material for sequencing was PBMCs. These receptors originate from a man aged 25-45 years in good health and CMV-seronegative.

This clone was recorded only once. This sequence joins TRBV5-1 and TRBJ2-5; 7 bases are a match to TRBD1. This CDR3 has 16 residues. Germline-derived CDR1 and CDR2 are SGHRS and YFSETQ. V lost 2 bases and J lost 1; bases outside the gene matches: 8. The CDR3 is CASSLTGDLFQETQYF. The CDR3, as DNA: TGCGCCAGCAGCTTAACAGGGGATTTGTTCCAAGAGACCCAGTACTTC.

This chain links TRBV4-3 with TRBJ1-2; possible D gene TRBD1, 5 bases. The germline V gene has CDR1 LGHNA and CDR2 YSLEER. The V gene lost 1 base and the J gene lost 6 bases, with 18 bases spanning the gap. The CDR3 contains 16 residues. The CDR3 DNA reads TGCGCCAGCAGCCAAGGGGCTTTACAGGCCACCGATGGCTACACCTTC. Translation: CASSQGALQATDGYTF.

The CDR3, as DNA: TGTGCCAGCAGCCCGAGGGGGGGGACCTACGAGCAGTACTTC. Its protein is CASSPRGGTYEQYF. The chain joins TRBV7-2 to TRBJ2-7; possible D gene TRBD2, 7 bases. Germline V gives CDR1 SGHTA, CDR2 FQGNSA. The CDR3 sequence is 14 residues long. The ends were cut back, 5 bases at V and 2 bases at J, with 13 bases in the middle.

This chain connects TRBV5-1 to TRBJ2-1; the D gene is possibly TRBD2 (6 bases). Trimming stripped 0 bases from V and 4 bases from J, with 11 bases between. Per germline, CDR1 SGHRS and CDR2 YFSETQ. The CDR3 has 15 amino acids. The CDR3 DNA is TGCGCCAGCAGCTTGGACGGAGGGTCGTACAATGAGCAGTTCTTC. Protein: CASSLDGGSYNEQFF. Variable domain in full (rest from reference TRBV5-1 and TRBJ2-1): KAGVTQTPRYLIKTRGQQVTLSCSPISGHRSVSWYQQTPGQGLQFLFEYFSETQRNKGNFPGRFSGRQFSNSRSEMNVSTLELGDSALYLCASSLDGGSYNEQFFGPGTRLTVL.

This chain links TRBV6-6 with TRBJ1-2; 7 bases align to TRBD1. The trim removed 6 bases at V and 4 bases at J, leaving 11 bases unmatched. This CDR3 region has 15 residues. Germline values: CDR1 MNHNY, CDR2 SVGAGI (reference sequence). CDR3 amino acids: CASSRTPGQIYGYTF. The CDR3, as DNA: TGTGCCAGCAGCCGGACCCCGGGACAGATCTATGGCTACACCTTC.

This clone is a singleton in its sample. V usage is TRBV5-6 and J usage is TRBJ2-7; D perhaps matches TRBD2 (6 bases). Per germline, CDR1 SGHDT and CDR2 YYEEEE. The CDR3 extends over 14 amino acids. V lost 0 bases and J 6 bases, leaving 13 bases between the germline ends. The CDR3 DNA follows: TGTGCCAGCAGCTTGGTTGGGGGGTTGGGCGAGCAGTACTTC. Residues: CASSLVGGLGEQYF. The full variable domain, rest sourced from reference TRBV5-6 and TRBJ2-7, is DAGVTQSPTHLIKTRGQQVTLRCSPKSGHDTVSWYQQALGQGPQFIFQYYEEEERQRGNFPDRFSGHQFPNYSSELNVNALLLGDSALYLCASSLVGGLGEQYFGPGTRLTVT.

There are a few counts of this clone. The chain links TRBV6-5 to TRBJ1-1; a weak D match, TRBD1 (5 bases). This CDR3 has 14 residues. Per the germline V gene, CDR1 is MNHEY and CDR2 is SVGAGI. Trimming shortened V by 0 bases and J by 5 bases, and 10 bases separated the two germline ends. CDR3 in DNA: TGTGCCAGCAGTTACTCCCGGGGGAGGACTGAAGCTTTCTTT. This codes for CASSYSRGRTEAFF.

This clone was seen just once. The V call is TRBV6-5, the J call TRBJ2-7, with 11 positions matching TRBD2. Trimming cost V 2 bases and J 6 bases; bases outside gene matches: 6. The CDR3 runs 15 residues. Germline CDR1 MNHEY, CDR2 SVGAGI. CDR3 DNA: TGTGCCAGCAGTTACAGCACTAGCGGGAGCGTCGAGCAGTACTTC. Translating it yields CASSYSTSGSVEQYF.

V is TRBV9 and J is TRBJ2-5; 8 nucleotides line up with TRBD1. Trimming removed 0 bases from V and 2 bases from J; junction bases left unmatched: 6. The length of the CDR3 is 16 residues. Germline V gene sequence: CDR1 SGDLS, CDR2 YYNGEE. CDR3 residues: CASSVVQGAPQETQYF. The CDR3 region has the DNA TGTGCCAGCAGCGTAGTTCAGGGGGCGCCTCAAGAGACCCAGTACTTC.

V and J are TRBV27 and TRBJ2-1, with 16 bases aligning to TRBD2. The CDR3 is 14 residues long. Per the germline V gene, CDR1 is MNHEY and CDR2 is SMNVEV (reference sequence). J was trimmed by 13 bases and V by 4 bases; bases with no gene match: 4. Here the CDR3 reads CASSWGTSGRDQFF. DNA for the CDR3: TGTGCCAGCAGTTGGGGGACTAGCGGGAGGGACCAGTTCTTC.

V and J are TRBV6-1 and TRBJ2-7; 10 bases agree with TRBD2. With V trimmed by 6 bases and J by 6 bases, 8 bases remained unmatched. The germline gives CDR1 MNHNS, CDR2 SASEGT. This CDR3 comprises 14 residues. CDR3 DNA sequence: TGTGCCAGCAGCCTAGCGGGAGTGTCGGTCGAGCAGTACTTC. Residues: CASSLAGVSVEQYF.

This clone appeared a few times. The chain recombines TRBV6-6 with TRBJ2-2, with TRBD1 as a possible D gene (5 bases). The ends were cut back, 0 bases at V and 5 bases at J, with 7 bases in the middle. The length of the CDR3 is 14 residues. Germline-derived CDR1 and CDR2 are MNHNY and SVGAGI (reference sequence). CDR3 in DNA: TGTGCCAGCAGTTACTCGAAGGGGACCGGGGAGCTGTTTTTT. Translated: CASSYSKGTGELFF.

Worth noting for this clone: One end of the junction fails to match germline, which may point to a read error. The gene calls are TRBV7-7 and TRBJ2-1, with 10 nucleotides matching TRBD2. This CDR3 spans 16 amino acids. Germline assignment: CDR1 SSHAT and CDR2 FNYEAQ (reference sequence). The DNA for the CDR3 is TGTGCTAGCAGCTTAGGAGCGGGGGGGGCCTACACTGAGCAGTTCTTC. Translation gives CASSLGAGGAYTEQFF.

This CDR3 is CASSLQTLTSSPQFF. Written as DNA, the CDR3 is TGTGCCAGCAGCCTACAAACCTTGACTAGTTCCCCGCAGTTCTTC. This rearrangement joins TRBV11-2 to TRBJ2-1; D is possibly TRBD2 (6 bases). The V end was cut by 5 bases, the J end by 12 bases, with 23 bases between. The CDR3 is 15 residues long. In germline, CDR1 is SGHAT, CDR2 FQNNGV.

The V gene is TRBV5-4, the J gene TRBJ2-1; 9 bases fit TRBD2. The CDR3 has 16 amino acids. Germline V CDR1 and CDR2: SGHNT, YYREEE (reference sequence). V trimming: 0 bases; J trimming: 5 bases; junction bases outside the gene matches: 6. CDR3 sequence (DNA): TGTGCCAGCAGCTTGGCCCGGGCTAGCGGGAACAATGAGCAGTTCTTC. Its translation: CASSLARASGNNEQFF. Supplemented by reference TRBV5-4 and TRBJ2-1, the full variable domain reads ETGVTQSPTHLIKTRGQQVTLRCSSQSGHNTVSWYQQALGQGPQFIFQYYREEENGRGNFPPRFSGLQFPNYSSELNVNALELDDSALYLCASSLARASGNNEQFFGPGTRLTVL.

This clone showed up just a few times. This sequence joins TRBV6-6 and TRBJ2-5, with D possibly being TRBD1 (6 bases). The V end was cut by 5 bases, the J end by 0 bases, with 16 bases between. Germline assignment: CDR1 MNHNY and CDR2 SVGAGI (reference sequence). This CDR3 comprises 16 residues. The CDR3 loop is CASSIEGTPYQETQYF. Written as DNA, the CDR3 is TGTGCCAGCAGTATCGAGGGGACACCGTACCAAGAGACCCAGTACTTC.

The CDR3 region has the DNA TGCGCCAGCAGCCATACAGCGGACTCCTACGAGCAGTACTTC. Protein product: CASSHTADSYEQYF. V usage is TRBV4-3 and J usage is TRBJ2-7, with a possible D match to TRBD2 (5 bases). The CDR3 is made up of 14 amino acids. The germline V gene encodes CDR1 LGHNA and CDR2 YSLEER. The V and J ends lost 3 bases and 0 bases respectively, with 9 bases between them.

This chain uses TRBV5-6 with TRBJ2-3; 10 nucleotides line up with TRBD2. Germline CDR1 SGHDT, CDR2 YYEEEE. CDR3 length: 17 residues. The trim removed 4 bases at V and 4 bases at J, leaving 12 bases unmatched. CDR3 sequence reads: CASSLEPSGRAADTQYF. The CDR3 DNA sequence: TGTGCCAGCAGCCTGGAACCCAGCGGGAGGGCCGCAGATACGCAGTATTTT.

The chain employs TRBV29-1 and TRBJ2-7, with TRBD1 identical over 7 bases. The CDR3 runs 12 residues. The germline V gene has CDR1 SQVTM and CDR2 ANQGSEA. Losses at the gene ends were 7 bases for V and 2 bases for J; bases not matched to a gene: 5. CDR3 region: CSASGGPYEQYF. CDR3 in DNA: TGCAGCGCTTCAGGGGGACCCTACGAGCAGTACTTC.

The chain links TRBV21-1 to TRBJ2-5; TRBD2 reflects the table's D call only, with no check against the DNA. TRBV21-1 is a pseudogene. The CDR3 length is 17 residues. The CDR3 loop reads CASSKGASGGAGETQYF. The CDR3, as DNA: TGTGCCAGCAGCAAAGGGGCTAGCGGGGGGGCGGGAGAGACCCAGTACTTC.

V is TRBV4-3 and J is TRBJ2-5, with D possibly TRBD1 on 6 matching bases. The germline gives CDR1 LGHNA, CDR2 YSLEER. The CDR3 contains 15 residues. Trimming pared 1 base from V and 4 bases from J, leaving 13 bases between. This CDR3 is CASSQVGGRAETQYF. CDR3 sequence (DNA): TGCGCCAGCAGCCAAGTTGGGGGCCGGGCAGAGACCCAGTACTTC.

The rearrangement links TRBV5-1 to TRBJ1-2, with 8 nucleotides matching TRBD1. After removal of 6 bases from V and 8 bases from J, the junction contained 15 bases not matched to a gene. The CDR3 is made up of 15 amino acids. Germline CDR1 SGHRS, CDR2 YFSETQ. Here the CDR3 reads CASKVDTGGVGGYTF. In nucleotides, the CDR3 is TGCGCCAGCAAGGTCGATACAGGGGGTGTAGGGGGCTACACCTTC.

V usage is TRBV5-1 and J usage is TRBJ2-5, with D possibly being TRBD2 (5 bases). CDR1 and CDR2 (germline): SGHRS, YFSETQ. V was trimmed by 0 bases and J by 1 base, leaving 10 bases between them. The CDR3 length is 15 residues. CDR3 coding DNA: TGCGCCAGCAGCTTGGACGGGGTCCCCCAAGAGACCCAGTACTTC. Its protein product is CASSLDGVPQETQYF.

The rearrangement uses TRBV18 and TRBJ2-5; 13 nucleotides line up with TRBD2. The CDR3 length is 15 residues. Germline lookup yields CDR1 KGHSH and CDR2 LQKENI. V shed 8 bases, J shed 3 bases, and the junction held 6 bases outside the gene matches. Written as DNA, the CDR3 is TGTGCCAGCACTCGAGGACTAGCGGGAGAAGAGACCCAGTACTTC. It translates to CASTRGLAGEETQYF.